This is a list of T cell receptor beta chains from one sample in a study of blood T cell repertoires in COVID-19. Sequencing used immunoSEQ multiplex PCR; TCRdb keeps in-frame clones, though not all of them. This table has over 200,000 clones, nearly 90% appearing once. The sample was peripheral blood. These receptors came from a human donor in a cohort sampled during active COVID-19. Both conserved end residues are part of each CDR3. A D gene is named only where the DNA matches it firmly. Size is omitted from some rows. Given values are once, few, many or a class for expanded clones.

clone_size	j_call	v_call	d_call	cdr3_aa	cdr3_nt
.	TRBJ2-2	TRBV4-3	TRBD2	CASSLLAGGPGGELFF	TGCGCCAGCAGCCTTTTAGCGGGGGGGCCCGGCGGGGAGCTGTTTTTT
.	TRBJ2-1	TRBV24-1	.	CAISGGLYNEQFF	TGTGCCATCTCAGGCGGGTTATACAATGAGCAGTTCTTC
few	TRBJ2-7	TRBV29-1	.	CSVLASTYEQYF	TGCAGCGTCCTAGCCAGCACCTACGAGCAGTACTTC
once	TRBJ2-6	TRBV27	.	CASSPIQGWANVLTF	TGTGCCAGCAGCCCGATCCAGGGGTGGGCCAACGTCCTGACTTTC
.	TRBJ1-2	TRBV7-9	.	CASSLVGGDYGYTF	TGTGCCAGCAGCTTAGTTGGCGGGGACTATGGCTACACCTTC
.	TRBJ2-7	TRBV2	.	CASSDYIAAYEQYF	TGTGCCAGCAGTGATTACATAGCGGCCTACGAGCAGTACTTC
.	TRBJ1-1	TRBV6-5	.	CASGPRGGRAEAFF	TGTGCCAGCGGACCTCGCGGAGGGAGGGCTGAAGCTTTCTTT
.	TRBJ2-7	TRBV18	TRBD1	CASSPGTGISYEQYF	TGTGCCAGCTCACCTGGGACAGGTATTTCCTACGAGCAGTACTTC
few	TRBJ2-7	TRBV4-1	.	CASSPSGTGYEQYF	TGCGCCAGCAGCCCCTCCGGGACTGGCTACGAGCAGTACTTC
once	TRBJ1-1	TRBV7-3	.	CASSLTLIDSNTEAFF	TGTGCCAGCAGCTTAACGTTAATAGACTCGAACACTGAAGCTTTCTTT
.	TRBJ2-1	TRBV5-1	TRBD2	CASSFPNLKRGGSYNEQFF	TGCGCCAGCAGCTTCCCAAATCTTAAGCGGGGGGGCTCCTACAATGAGCAGTTCTTC
.	TRBJ1-2	TRBV12-3/TRBV12-4	.	CASSLGQYGYTF	TGTGCCAGCAGTTTGGGACAATACGGCTACACCTTC
.	TRBJ1-1	TRBV23-1	.	CASSQGRGNTEAFF	TGCGCCAGCAGTCAAGGCCGGGGAAACACTGAAGCTTTCTTT
.	TRBJ1-2	TRBV7-9	TRBD1	CASSPKTGASNYGYTF	TGTGCCAGCAGCCCAAAGACAGGGGCCTCTAACTATGGCTACACCTTC
.	TRBJ1-5	TRBV6-6	TRBD1	CASRRHFRDREGRQPQHF	TGTGCCAGCAGGCGACACTTCCGGGACAGGGAGGGCCGTCAGCCCCAGCATTTT
.	TRBJ2-3	TRBV5-8	.	CASSLTGKGSTDTQYF	TGTGCCAGCAGCTTGACAGGAAAAGGGAGCACAGATACGCAGTATTTT
.	TRBJ1-1	TRBV19	.	CASSVQRLNTEAFF	TGTGCCAGTAGTGTTCAACGGTTGAACACTGAAGCTTTCTTT
.	TRBJ1-2	TRBV9	TRBD1	CASSVEGTGGGGYTF	TGTGCCAGCAGCGTAGAGGGGACAGGGGGTGGAGGCTACACCTTC
.	TRBJ1-3	TRBV27	TRBD1	CASSVTGVGNTIYF	TGTGCCAGCAGTGTCACAGGGGTTGGAAACACCATATATTTT
.	TRBJ1-1	TRBV28	.	CASSFGYTEAFF	TGTGCCAGCAGTTTCGGGTACACTGAAGCTTTCTTT
.	TRBJ2-3	TRBV6-5	TRBD2	CASSYTSGSWADTQYF	TGTGCCAGCAGTTACACTAGCGGGAGCTGGGCAGATACGCAGTATTTT
.	TRBJ2-1	TRBV10-3	.	CAISESINVGAVSYNEQFF	TGTGCCATCAGTGAGTCGATAAATGTGGGGGCCGTTTCCTACAATGAGCAGTTCTTC
.	TRBJ1-2	TRBV9	TRBD1	CASNRDSRDYGYTF	TGTGCCAGCAATCGGGACAGCAGAGACTATGGCTACACCTTC
.	TRBJ2-1	TRBV19	TRBD2	CASSWGGGANNEQFF	TGTGCCAGTAGTTGGGGCGGGGGGGCGAACAATGAGCAGTTCTTC
.	TRBJ1-4	TRBV27	TRBD1	CASGYSGQGIKLFF	TGTGCCAGCGGGTACTCGGGACAGGGAATAAAACTGTTTTTT
.	TRBJ1-2	TRBV4-3	.	CASSQVQDPHGYTF	TGCGCCAGCAGCCAAGTACAGGACCCCCATGGCTACACCTTC
.	TRBJ2-5	TRBV10-3	TRBD1	CAIRGTGKETQYF	TGTGCCATCAGGGGGACAGGGAAAGAGACCCAGTACTTC
.	TRBJ2-6	TRBV7-3	.	CASSRRGYGANVLTF	TGTGCCAGCAGCCGGAGGGGTTATGGGGCCAACGTCCTGACTTTC
.	TRBJ2-7	TRBV9	TRBD1	CASSDLGQGGDEQYF	TGTGCCAGCAGCGACCTCGGACAGGGGGGGGACGAGCAGTACTTC
few	TRBJ2-3	TRBV29-1	TRBD2	CSGGYGGYTDTQYF	TGCAGCGGGGGTTACGGGGGGTACACAGATACGCAGTATTTT
.	TRBJ1-2	TRBV3-1/TRBV3-2	.	CASSQDPPAGGPGAIGYTF	TGTGCCAGCAGCCAAGATCCTCCGGCAGGCGGGCCAGGAGCTATTGGCTACACCTTC
.	TRBJ1-1	TRBV28	.	CASSLRRTEAFF	TGTGCCAGCAGTTTGAGGCGCACTGAAGCTTTCTTT
.	TRBJ2-7	TRBV4-3	.	CASSFGSGGYEQYF	TGCGCCAGCAGTTTTGGGAGCGGCGGCTACGAGCAGTACTTC
.	TRBJ2-7	TRBV5-1	TRBD2	CASSEGTSGGAGYEQYF	TGCGCCAGCAGCGAGGGGACTAGCGGGGGGGCCGGGTACGAGCAGTACTTC
once	TRBJ2-7	TRBV6-6	.	CATAEGGTYEQYF	TGTGCCACCGCGGAGGGGGGGACCTACGAGCAGTACTTC
.	TRBJ2-5	TRBV29-1	TRBD2	CSVENTGGTQYF	TGCAGCGTTGAAAACACGGGAGGGACCCAGTACTTC
few	TRBJ2-5	TRBV28	TRBD2	CASSLLAGQETQYF	TGTGCCAGCAGTTTACTAGCGGGACAAGAGACCCAGTACTTC
.	TRBJ2-7	TRBV10-3	.	CAINGDSYEQYF	TGTGCCATCAACGGGGATTCCTACGAGCAGTACTTC
once	TRBJ1-5	TRBV12-3/TRBV12-4	.	CASSFFLYQPQHF	TGTGCCAGCAGTTTTTTCCTATATCAGCCCCAGCATTTT
.	TRBJ1-5	TRBV27	TRBD1	CASRGQGLDQPQHF	TGTGCCAGCAGGGGACAGGGGCTGGATCAGCCCCAGCATTTT
.	TRBJ2-7	TRBV28	TRBD2	CASRTRRTSGRYEQYF	TGTGCCAGCAGGACCCGGCGAACTAGCGGGCGCTACGAGCAGTACTTC
.	TRBJ2-1	TRBV7-9	.	CASRGSGAGSVGDEQFF	TGTGCCAGCAGGGGTTCAGGGGCCGGTTCAGTTGGCGATGAGCAGTTCTTC
once	TRBJ1-1	TRBV27	TRBD1	CASSSNDRVETEAFF	TGTGCCAGCAGTTCAAACGACAGGGTCGAGACTGAAGCTTTCTTT
.	TRBJ2-1	TRBV7-8	TRBD2	CASSPTPGTSGSFYNEQFF	TGTGCCAGCAGCCCGACCCCCGGGACTAGCGGGAGTTTCTACAATGAGCAGTTCTTC
.	TRBJ1-4	TRBV5-4	.	CASSLAVGANEKLFF	TGTGCCAGCAGCTTGGCGGTAGGGGCTAATGAAAAACTGTTTTTT
.	TRBJ2-7	TRBV11-2	.	CASSSRGTYEQYF	TGTGCCAGCAGCTCCCGGGGGACCTACGAGCAGTACTTC
.	TRBJ1-1	TRBV29-1	.	CSVWGLSFQKAFF	TGCAGCGTTTGGGGACTTTCCTTTCAAAAAGCTTTCTTT
few	TRBJ1-1	TRBV11-3	TRBD1	CASSISGTAVVEAFF	TGTGCCAGCAGCATATCCGGGACAGCTGTTGTGGAAGCTTTCTTT
.	TRBJ2-2	TRBV7-9	TRBD1	CASSPRDSDPGGTGELFF	TGTGCCAGCAGCCCTCGGGACAGCGACCCTGGGGGCACCGGGGAGCTGTTTTTT
.	TRBJ2-7	TRBV29-1	.	CSVEVGAVYEQYF	TGCAGCGTTGAAGTGGGGGCCGTATACGAGCAGTACTTC